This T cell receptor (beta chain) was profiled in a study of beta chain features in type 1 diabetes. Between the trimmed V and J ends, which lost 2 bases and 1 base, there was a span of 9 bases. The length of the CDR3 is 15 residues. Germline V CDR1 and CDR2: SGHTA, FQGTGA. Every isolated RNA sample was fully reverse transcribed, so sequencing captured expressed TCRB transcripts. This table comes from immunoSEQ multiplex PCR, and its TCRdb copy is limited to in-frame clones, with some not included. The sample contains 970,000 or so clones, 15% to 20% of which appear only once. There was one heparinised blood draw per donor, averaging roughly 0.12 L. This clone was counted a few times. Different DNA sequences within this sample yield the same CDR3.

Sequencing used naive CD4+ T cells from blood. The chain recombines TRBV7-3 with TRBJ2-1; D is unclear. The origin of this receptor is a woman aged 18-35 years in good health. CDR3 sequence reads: CASSLGSISYNEQFF. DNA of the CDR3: TGTGCCAGCAGCTTAGGATCCATTTCCTACAATGAGCAGTTCTTC.